This T cell receptor (beta chain) was captured by sequencing in a study of shared clonotypes between healthy human individuals (TCRdb year 2020). For the study in its entirety: The cohort comprised a couple of women and a few men aged 18 to 49 years. For each donor, three plates each were used for CD4 naive and CD4 memory, two plates were used for CD8 naive, and one plate was used for CD8 memory. Blood TCR repertoires of five healthy adults were deeply sequenced to estimate repertoire size and the extent of clonotype sharing between individuals. To increase sequencing depth and limit assay-specific biases, TCR repertoire library preparation and sequencing were carried out by different laboratories using diverse techniques. Each donor's leukapheresis produced roughly between roughly 0.94 and 9.5 billion PBMCs.

Using the deep immunoSEQ assay, TCR CDR3 regions were amplified from genomic DNA by multiplex PCR. Genomic DNA extracted from each cell subset was distributed evenly over all wells of several immunoSEQ 96-well plates, and each plate served as one replicate. For sorted subsets, each replicate PCR was loaded with 150 to 250 ng genomic DNA, equivalent to approximately 27,000 T cell genomes. Purified libraries were measured with a Qubit 3.0 fluorometer, size-checked on a Bioanalyzer 2100, and measured again with the KAPA Library Quantification kit. Each immunoSEQ 96-well plate was sequenced on its own single-read 150-cycle Illumina NextSeq 550 flow cell. The paper's processing steps were these. Because the immunoSEQ output held only junctional sequences and lacked quality scores, the filtering could not match the filtering applied to full-length reads. Sequences were annotated with PyIR, a Python wrapper for IgBLAST v1.9, using IMGT germline references to assign V/J genes and CDR3. Reads were removed for weak V/J assignments (E-value above 1e-6), missing CDR3, stop codons, out-of-frame junctions, or ambiguous translated residues. V3J clonotypes were defined by identical inferred V gene, J gene, and CDR3 amino acid sequence. The percentage overlap between two repertoires was calculated by dividing the number of shared unique clonotypes by the size of the smaller repertoire. Richness of each repertoire was evaluated using RTK rarefaction, the Chao1 estimator, and Recon v2.1 estimates of unobserved clonotypes. For all TCRbeta clonotypes obtained by the gDNA method from a few donors, generation probabilities were computed with OLGA. TCRdb retrieved this table from immuneACCESS and kept in-frame rearrangements only. Not all clones are present; in checked studies, unresolved V genes account for under half, and no reason is known for the remainder. The DNA gave D and trimming, while V, J and clone size come from that table. Recorded for this sample are about 2.4 million clones; under 95% of them occurred a single time. The top ten clones comprise approximately 0.35% of the sample.

The donors were healthy, HIV-negative adults who had no recently reported acute infections or vaccinations. Every donor was a Caucasian adult living in Nashville, Tennessee, USA. CD4+ T cells were enriched by magnetic negative selection, after which naive cells were positively selected on CD45RA and the negative fraction was taken as the memory subset. After blood collection by leukapheresis, PBMCs were isolated using Ficoll-Histopaque density gradient centrifugation and then cryopreserved in the vapor phase of liquid nitrogen. Purity and quantity of every magnetically sorted T cell population were checked by analytical flow cytometry. Genomic DNA was isolated from every sorted fraction and measured by UV absorbance on a Nanodrop 2000c. Here is what the overall study found, with its caveats: Clonotypes shared by all four sorted-subset donors showed higher generation probabilities than non-shared clonotypes. Incomplete sequencing was indicated by rarefaction of sorted-subset datasets, despite the large sequencing depth. Naive subsets generally had larger estimated clonotype richness than memory subsets did. Based on pairwise subsampling, the degree of clonotype sharing among donors was expected to be affected by sequencing depth. Only blood was sampled, and tissue TCR repertoires likely differ from those in blood. The small number of donors limited the genetic and exposure-history diversity represented. About 4.5% of naive CD4, 3% to 4% of naive CD8, about 2.1% of memory CD4, and around 0.4% of memory CD8 clonotypes were shared across four donors.

Turning to this clone: It lacks a known antigen. No much larger clone is present one base from it, and per-base qualities are unavailable. Other DNA sequences in this sample translate to the same CDR3.

The CDR3 numbers 10 residues from cysteine through phenylalanine. Only the CDR3 part of the read is kept: 30 bases, read in frame from the first base. V lost 6 bases and J lost 5 bases; the stretch between them is 7 bases long. Per the germline V gene (reference sequence), DFQATT is the CDR1 and SNEGSKA is the CDR2. Sequencing input: naive CD4+ T cells from PBMCs. The sample's cell subset or site label is to be understood as: CD45RA+ positively selected. The sequence links TRBV20-1 to TRBJ2-5; the D gene is possibly TRBD1 or TRBD2, with 5 bases matching each. This TCR was recovered from a man younger than 35 in good health. Some clones in this sample may be carry-over from other donors' samples. The DNA reads as follows: TGCAGTGCCGAGGGGGAGACCCAGTACTTC. This is translated as CSAEGETQYF.